This TCR beta chain emerged from a study of T cells expressing NK-cell markers. The CDR3 has 18 residues. Looked up from germline, CDR1 is MRHNA and CDR2 is SNTAGT. For each CDR3 protein, TCRdb gives one entry from its re-call of the 5' RACE reads, without DNA. The listing contains roughly 23,000 distinct CDR3 sequences. Sequenced: blood T cells: a sorted CD56 or NKG2C T cell subset, CD4+ or CD8+ T cells, or bulk PBMC T cells (not recorded which). The TCR comes from a man aged 18 to 69 in good health. The rearrangement uses TRBV6-4 and TRBJ2-1; TCRdb calls TRBD2, which cannot be checked without DNA. The CDR3 here is CASSPGLAGHTGLNEQFF.